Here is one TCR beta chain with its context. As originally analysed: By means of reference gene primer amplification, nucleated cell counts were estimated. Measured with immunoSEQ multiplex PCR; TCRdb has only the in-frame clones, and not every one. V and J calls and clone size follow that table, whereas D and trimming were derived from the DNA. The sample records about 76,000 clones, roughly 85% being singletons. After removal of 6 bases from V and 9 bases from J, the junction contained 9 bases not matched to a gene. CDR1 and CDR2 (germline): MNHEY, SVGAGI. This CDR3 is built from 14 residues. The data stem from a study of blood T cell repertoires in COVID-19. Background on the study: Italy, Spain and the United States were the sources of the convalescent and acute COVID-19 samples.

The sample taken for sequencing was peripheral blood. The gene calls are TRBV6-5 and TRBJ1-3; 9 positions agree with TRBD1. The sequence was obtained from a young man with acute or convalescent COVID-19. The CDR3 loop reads CASRGQGYTSTIYF. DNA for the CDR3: TGTGCCAGCAGAGGACAGGGGTACACGAGCACCATATATTTT.